This T cell receptor beta chain was sequenced during a study of T cells expressing NK-cell markers. Study-level information: Sorted CD3+CD56+NKG2C+, CD3+CD56+NKG2C- and CD3+CD56-NKG2C+ T-cell subsets were beta-chain profiled.

TCRdb re-called the 5' RACE reads and catalogs CDR3 proteins one per entry, DNA excluded. The sample has some 150,000 distinct CDR3 sequences, and its top ten clones hold roughly a third. Study conclusions and caveats: No clear determination of HCMV specificity was made for expanded NKG2C+ T cell clones. About 1.0-7.0% of CD8+ T cells in about six donors belonged to dominant NKG2C+ clonotypes. Once again these clonotypes came out on top in the CD3+CD56-NKG2C+ fraction of a few donors.

Comment on this clonotype: As yet, its antigen is unknown.

Germline assignment: CDR1 SGDLS and CDR2 YYNGEE. The CDR3 consists of 17 residues. The sample consisted of blood T cells: a sorted CD56 or NKG2C T cell subset, CD4+ or CD8+ T cells, or bulk PBMC T cells (not recorded which). The receptor's source is a woman in her forties or fifties in good health. V gene TRBV9 combines with J gene TRBJ2-1; TCRdb lists TRBD1, though no DNA is available to test this call. This CDR3 reads CASGNSREEAGQNEQFF.